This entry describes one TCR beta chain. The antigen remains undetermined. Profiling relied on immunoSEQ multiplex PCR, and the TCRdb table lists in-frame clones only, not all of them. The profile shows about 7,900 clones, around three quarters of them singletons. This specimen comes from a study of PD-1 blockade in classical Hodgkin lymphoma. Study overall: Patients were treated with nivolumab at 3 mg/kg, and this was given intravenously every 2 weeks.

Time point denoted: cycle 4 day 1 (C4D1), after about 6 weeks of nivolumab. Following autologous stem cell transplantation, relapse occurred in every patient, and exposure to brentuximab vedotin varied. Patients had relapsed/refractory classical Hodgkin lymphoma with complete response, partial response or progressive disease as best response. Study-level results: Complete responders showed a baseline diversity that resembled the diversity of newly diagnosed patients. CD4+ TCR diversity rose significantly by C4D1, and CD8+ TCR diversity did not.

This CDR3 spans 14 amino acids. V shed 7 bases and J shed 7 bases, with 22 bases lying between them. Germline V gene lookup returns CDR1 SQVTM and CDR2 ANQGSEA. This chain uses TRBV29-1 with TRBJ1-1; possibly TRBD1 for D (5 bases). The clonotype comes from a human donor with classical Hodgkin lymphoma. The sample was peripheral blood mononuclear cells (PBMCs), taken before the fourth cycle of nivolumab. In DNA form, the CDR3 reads TGCAGCGGCCTCCGGACACTTCCTAGGTTTGAAGCTTTCTTT. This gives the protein CSGLRTLPRFEAFF.